Sequencing of this T cell receptor (beta chain) was carried out in a study of PD-1 blockade in classical Hodgkin lymphoma. Points from the study as a whole: Compared with baseline, CD4+ but not CD8+ TCR diversity had risen significantly by C4D1.

The time point here: cycle 4 day 1 (C4D1), after five to seven weeks of nivolumab. Each patient experienced a relapse that followed autologous stem cell transplantation, and brentuximab vedotin exposure varied. The CDR3 length is 14 residues. The V end lost 8 bases, the J end lost 5 bases, and 15 bases lay between the germline ends. Per the germline V gene, CDR1 is MNHEY and CDR2 is SVGAGI. In the case of this clone: Its antigen is not known.

Clones were read by immunoSEQ multiplex PCR, and TCRdb kept only the in-frame ones, dropping some. Among approximately 25,000 clones, 72% were seen once, and the ten largest hold around 4%. V usage is TRBV6-5 and J usage is TRBJ2-2, with D perhaps being TRBD1 or TRBD2 (5 bases each). The clonotype originates from a human donor with classical Hodgkin lymphoma. The starting material was peripheral blood mononuclear cells (PBMCs), obtained before the fourth cycle of nivolumab. DNA of the CDR3: TGTGCCAGCGGGACGGGTTGGGGAACCGGGGAGCTGTTTTTT. As protein: CASGTGWGTGELFF.